This T cell receptor beta chain was obtained from a study of cytomegalovirus exposure and HLA in healthy donors. Unmatched junction bases numbered 16, after V lost 2 bases and J lost 11 bases. Per germline, CDR1 SGHTS and CDR2 YDEGEE. The CDR3 is 16 amino acids. It was with 60 Vbeta and 13 Jbeta primers that the PCR ran. The method was immunoSEQ multiplex PCR; TCRdb's version includes in-frame clones alone and lacks a portion of them. The data show 90,000 to 100,000 clones, roughly 76% seen once. Sequencing input: PBMCs. This chain joins TRBV5-8 and TRBJ2-5, with TRBD1 matching over 9 bases. The TCR comes from a woman aged 55-70 years in good health and CMV-seropositive. The CDR3 bases are TGTGCCAGCAGCTTTGTCCCGGGACAGGGTGAAAGGGAGCAGTACTTC. It translates to CASSFVPGQGEREQYF.